Reported below is one T cell receptor (beta chain). The target antigen is unknown. cDNA synthesis used the whole RNA isolate, giving expressed TCRB sequences. Libraries were prepared by immunoSEQ multiplex PCR; TCRdb keeps only in-frame clonotypes and omits some of them. The sample carries tens of thousands of clones, over 50% recorded once. Cell sorting via CD45RO/CCR7/CD25/CD127/CD95/CD27 was performed to obtain CD4+ naive, central memory, regulatory and stem cell-like memory cells. These data originate in a study of beta chain features in type 1 diabetes. Unmatched junction bases numbered 3, after V lost 4 bases and J lost 3 bases. This CDR3 spans 13 amino acids. Germline CDR1 and CDR2: SGHTA and FQGNSA. Findings and limits, study-wide: Shorter templates might be favored by PCR, and equally so in patients and in controls.

The chain carries TRBV7-2 and TRBJ2-7, with 7 bases identical to TRBD2. The sequence came from a woman younger than 30 in good health. Material for sequencing was Tregs from blood. The DNA of the CDR3 is TGTGCCAGCAGCTCGGGACTAAACTACGAGCAGTACTTC. The encoded protein is CASSSGLNYEQYF. Using reference TRBV7-2 and TRBJ2-7 for the parts outside the CDR3, the full variable domain is GAGVSQSPSNKVTEKGKDVELRCDPISGHTALYWYRQSLGQGLEFLIYFQGNSAPDKSGLPSDRFSAERTGGSVSTLTIQRTQQEDSAVYLCASSSGLNYEQYFGPGTRLTVT.